What follows are 10 T cell receptor beta chains derived from one specimen sequenced in a study of cytomegalovirus exposure and HLA in healthy donors. The PCR had 60 Vbeta and 13 Jbeta primers. This table comes from immunoSEQ multiplex PCR, and its TCRdb copy is limited to in-frame clones, with some not included. There are around 130,000 clones in the sample; 81% occur only once, and 0.55% to 0.85% lies in the top ten. Sequences were obtained from PBMCs. Every receptor here comes from a man younger than 30 in good health and CMV-seronegative.

The V call is TRBV4-1, the J call TRBJ2-4; perhaps TRBD2 as D (5 bases). Trimming pared 0 bases from V and 1 base from J, leaving 16 bases between. This CDR3 contains 18 residues. The V gene's germline CDR1 is MGHRA and CDR2 YSYEKL. In DNA, the CDR3 is TGCGCCAGCAGCCAAGATACCCAGGCTAGCTGGGCCAAAAACATTCAGTACTTC. Its protein is CASSQDTQASWAKNIQYF.

Concerning this clone: A read error may account for a junction end that differs from germline. The chain joins TRBV11-2 to TRBJ1-5; D unclear. The germline CDR1 and CDR2 sequences are SGHAT and FQNNGV. The CDR3 totals 15 residues. In DNA form, the CDR3 reads TGTGCCAGCAGCCTAGACACTGGAGGCAATCAGCCCCAGCATTTT. This encodes CASSLDTGGNQPQHF.

This clone was observed a handful of times. This chain joins TRBV5-1 and TRBJ2-2, with D uncertain. The CDR3 spans 15 residues. The V gene lost 0 bases and the J gene lost 5 bases, with 11 bases spanning the gap. CDR1 is SGHRS and CDR2 is YFSETQ in the germline V gene. The CDR3 bases are TGCGCCAGCAGCTTGGGGCCAGCTAGTACCGGGGAGCTGTTTTTT. Translated: CASSLGPASTGELFF.

The chain links TRBV11-3 to TRBJ1-3; 9 bases are shared with TRBD1. Germline CDR1 and CDR2: SGHNT and YENEEA. The CDR3 covers 18 residues. The V gene end was trimmed by 5 bases and the J gene end by 3 bases; junction bases not matched to a gene: 14. CDR3 bases: TGTGCCAGCAGCGCGGGGACAGGGAAGGGAAGTGGTGGAAACACCATATATTTT. Its translation is CASSAGTGKGSGGNTIYF.

The genes are TRBV19 and TRBJ2-2; D is possibly TRBD1 (8 bases). The CDR3 runs 15 residues. V was pared by 6 bases and J by 4 bases, with 15 bases between. Germline V gene sequence: CDR1 LNHDA, CDR2 SQIVND (reference sequence). The CDR3 protein is CASRPTGGVTGELFF. The CDR3 nucleotides read TGTGCCAGTAGGCCAACAGGGGGGGTCACCGGGGAGCTGTTTTTT.

This sequence joins TRBV5-1 and TRBJ1-5, with 8 bases fitting TRBD1. V shed 3 bases, J shed 8 bases, and the junction held 7 bases outside the gene matches. The CDR3 extends over 14 amino acids. Germline values: CDR1 SGHRS, CDR2 YFSETQ. For the CDR3, the DNA is TGCGCCAGCAGCTCAGGACAGGGTCAGGAGCCCCAGCATTTT. Its translation: CASSSGQGQEPQHF.

V and J are TRBV5-1 and TRBJ1-2, with D possibly TRBD1 on 5 matching bases. Trimming pared 6 bases from V and 4 bases from J, leaving 16 bases between. Germline lookup yields CDR1 SGHRS and CDR2 YFSETQ. CDR3 length: 14 residues. The CDR3 coding sequence is TGCGCCAGCAACGTGGGGGGACGGAGCTATGGCTACACCTTC. The encoded protein is CASNVGGRSYGYTF.

This rearrangement joins TRBV30 to TRBJ2-6; D may be TRBD1 (5 bases). Germline V lookup: CDR1 GTSNPN, CDR2 SVGIG (reference sequence). This CDR3 is 14 amino acids long. Trimming shortened V by 3 bases and J by 12 bases, and 18 bases separated the two germline ends. The CDR3 DNA sequence: TGTGCCTGGAGGATCAGGGCCCTGTCGTCCGTCCTGACTTTC. Translating it yields CAWRIRALSSVLTF.

In DNA, the CDR3 is TGTGCCAGCAGCCTCAGATCCGGGACTACCTACAATGAGCAGTTCTTC. This encodes CASSLRSGTTYNEQFF. This chain links TRBV5-4 with TRBJ2-1, with 7 bases aligning to TRBD2. V lost 4 bases and J lost 2; bases outside the gene matches: 9. The CDR3 runs 16 residues. Germline values: CDR1 SGHNT, CDR2 YYREEE (reference sequence).

V and J are TRBV7-2 and TRBJ2-1, with 7 bases aligning to TRBD2. The CDR3 runs 16 residues. The V and J ends lost 0 bases and 1 base, in that order; junction bases with no gene match: 3. Germline V gene data show CDR1 as SGHTA and CDR2 as FQGNSA. CDR3 bases: TGTGCCAGCAGCTTAGCCGCGGGGGTATCCTACAATGAGCAGTTCTTC. This gives the protein CASSLAAGVSYNEQFF.